Sequencing of this T cell receptor beta chain was carried out in a study of long-term antiretroviral therapy in people with HIV. The immunoSEQ assay was v3.0, run at survey level. Profiled with immunoSEQ multiplex PCR; TCRdb holds only in-frame clones, not every one. The sample lists 30,000 to 40,000 clones, over 75% occurring once. Between the trimmed V and J ends, which lost 4 bases and 3 bases, there was a span of 16 bases. CDR1 is MNHEY and CDR2 is SMNVEV in the germline V gene (reference sequence). The CDR3 has 15 amino acids. Sample: unsorted PBMCs, taken 2.2 years after starting antiretroviral therapy. This receptor was taken from a man between 18 and 35 years old with HIV. The rearrangement uses TRBV27 and TRBJ2-7, with D maybe TRBD1 (5 bases). CDR3 DNA: TGTGCCAGCAGTTCGGACATAGCCCCCATCTACGAGCAGTACTTC. Translated, it gives CASSSDIAPIYEQYF.